These 27 T cell receptor beta chains were sequenced from one sample in a study of cytomegalovirus exposure and HLA in healthy donors (dated by TCRdb to 2016 to 2017). Library construction relied on the immunoSEQ multiplex PCR assay. The multiplex PCR relied on a mix of 60 forward primers for TCR Vbeta segments and 13 reverse primers for TCR Jbeta segments. Here the immuneACCESS table is served through TCRdb, limited to in-frame sequences with V and J called. Missing clones are a known gap in these copies; in checked studies unresolved V genes cover under half, and the rest lacks a known reason. In all, the sample holds 95,000 to 150,000 clones, and 75% to 85% of those were seen once. The ten largest make up approximately 1.8% of the sample. The sequencing input was PBMCs. Every receptor here comes from a man aged 35-49 years in good health and CMV-seronegative.

The rearrangement links TRBV6-5 to TRBJ2-1, with D maybe TRBD2 (6 bases). The germline V gene has CDR1 MNHEY and CDR2 SVGAGI. The V end lost 5 bases, the J end lost 8 bases, and 16 bases lay between the germline ends. The CDR3 is 14 amino acids. CDR3 residues: CASSPQTSNYEQFF. CDR3 in DNA: TGTGCCAGCAGTCCCCAGACTAGTAACTATGAGCAGTTCTTC.

The chain employs TRBV14 and TRBJ2-1; maybe TRBD1 (7 bases). This CDR3 contains 17 residues. Germline lookup yields CDR1 SGHDN and CDR2 FVKESK. Trimming removed 1 base at V and 7 bases at J, with 20 bases between. The CDR3 is CASSQAVVVAGGNEQFF. The CDR3 region has the DNA TGTGCCAGCAGCCAAGCAGTTGTAGTGGCAGGGGGGAATGAGCAGTTCTTC.

This clone was detected only a few times. The chain carries TRBV27 and TRBJ2-5; TRBD2 is a possible D gene (5 bases). CDR1 MNHEY and CDR2 SMNVEV come from the germline V gene (reference sequence). The CDR3 has 14 residues. V gave up 4 bases and J gave up 2 bases, with 11 bases separating them. CDR3 amino acids: CASSSLASQETQYF. CDR3 bases: TGTGCCAGCAGTTCATTAGCGTCGCAAGAGACCCAGTACTTC.

The gene calls are TRBV10-3 and TRBJ2-1, with TRBD1 matching 7 bases. The trim removed 6 bases at V and 7 bases at J, leaving 0 bases unmatched. The CDR3 runs to 11 residues. In germline, CDR1 is ENHRY, CDR2 SYGVKD. The CDR3 DNA follows: TGTGCCATCAGCAGGGGGAATGAGCAGTTCTTC. It translates to CAISRGNEQFF.

The V and J genes are TRBV6-5 and TRBJ1-4, with D hard to call. The CDR3 spans 12 residues. Trimming took 4 bases from V and 7 from J, leaving 7 bases between them. The germline gives CDR1 MNHEY, CDR2 SVGAGI. The CDR3 is CASSSGGEKLFF. The CDR3 DNA reads TGTGCCAGCAGTTCGGGAGGTGAAAAACTGTTTTTT.

The rearrangement joins TRBV7-8 to TRBJ2-1; TRBD2 matches 11 bases. The V gene end was trimmed by 1 base and the J gene end by 7 bases; junction bases not matched to a gene: 12. Germline CDR1 SGHVS, CDR2 FQNEAQ. This CDR3 region has 18 residues. CDR3 sequence reads: CASSLVAGGLPPLNEQFF. The CDR3 bases are TGTGCCAGCAGCTTAGTAGCGGGGGGGCTTCCCCCCCTTAATGAGCAGTTCTTC.

The chain has TRBV7-9 and TRBJ2-7, with 11 bases that match TRBD1. CDR1 is SEHNR, CDR2 FQNEAQ, per germline (reference sequence). This CDR3 has 15 residues. The V segment lost 3 bases and the J segment 5 bases; nucleotides outside the gene matches: 6. CDR3 sequence reads: CASSLGRTGGHEQYF. CDR3 nucleotides: TGTGCCAGCAGCTTGGGAAGGACAGGGGGCCACGAGCAGTACTTC.

The CDR3 region is CASSEHRASEKLFF. CDR3 nucleotide sequence: TGTGCCAGCAGTGAACACAGGGCCAGTGAAAAACTGTTTTTT. The chain carries TRBV6-1 and TRBJ1-4; tentatively, D is TRBD1 (6 bases). V lost 2 bases, J lost 7 bases, and 11 bases lay in between. The CDR3 is made up of 14 amino acids. Germline V gene sequence: CDR1 MNHNS, CDR2 SASEGT.

This chain joins TRBV25-1 and TRBJ2-5; the match to TRBD1 covers 9 bases. Per the germline V gene, CDR1 is MGHDK and CDR2 is SYGVNS. The CDR3 loop spans 18 amino acids. Trimming removed 7 bases from V and 1 base from J; junction bases left unmatched: 16. The CDR3 nucleotides are TGTGCCAGCACCACAATTGGGGGACAGGGTGGGTCCCAAGAGACCCAGTACTTC. Translated: CASTTIGGQGGSQETQYF. The full variable domain, in which reference TRBV25-1 and TRBJ2-5 provide the parts outside the CDR3, is EADIYQTPRYLVIGTGKKITLECSQTMGHDKMYWYQQDPGMELHLIHYSYGVNSTEKGDLSSESTVSRIRTEHFPLTLESARPSHTSQYLCASTTIGGQGGSQETQYFGPGTRLLVL.

This clone was seen only a few times. The gene calls are TRBV7-9 and TRBJ2-7, with D perhaps TRBD1 (5 bases). The V and J ends lost 2 bases and 2 bases respectively, with 10 bases between them. CDR3 length: 14 residues. CDR1 SEHNR and CDR2 FQNEAQ come from the germline V gene (reference sequence). The DNA of the CDR3 is TGTGCCAGCAGCTTAAGTTCAGGGACCTACGAGCAGTACTTC. Translation gives CASSLSSGTYEQYF.

The chain is built from TRBV4-2 and TRBJ1-2, with no clear D. V lost 0 bases, J lost 8 bases, and 13 bases lay in between. The CDR3 has 14 amino acids. Germline loops: CDR1 LGHNA, CDR2 YNFKEQ. This chain's CDR3 is CASSQESQVPGYTF. Here the CDR3 DNA reads TGTGCCAGCAGCCAAGAATCACAAGTGCCAGGCTACACCTTC.

CDR3 nucleotide sequence: TGCGCCAGCAGCTCCGGGACAGGGGACTCTAGCAATGAGCAGTTCTTC. Protein: CASSSGTGDSSNEQFF. The chain recombines TRBV5-1 with TRBJ2-1; 10 bases match TRBD1. Unmatched junction bases numbered 9, after V lost 3 bases and J lost 6 bases. In germline, CDR1 is SGHRS, CDR2 YFSETQ. This CDR3 is 16 amino acids long.

This chain links TRBV18 with TRBJ1-1; D unclear. The V gene lost 3 bases and the J gene lost 0 bases, with 5 bases spanning the gap. This CDR3 contains 13 residues. Germline loops: CDR1 KGHSH, CDR2 LQKENI. The CDR3: CASSPYVNTEAFF. In DNA form, the CDR3 reads TGTGCCAGCTCACCGTATGTGAACACTGAAGCTTTCTTT.

The rearrangement uses TRBV7-2 and TRBJ2-1; D is uncertain. The CDR3 runs to 12 residues. Germline V lookup: CDR1 SGHTA, CDR2 FQGNSA. The ends were cut back, 2 bases at V and 9 bases at J, with 8 bases in the middle. The CDR3 loop reads CASSLPLSEQFF. CDR3 DNA: TGTGCCAGCAGCTTACCGCTCAGTGAGCAGTTCTTC.

This clone was seen only once. The rearrangement joins TRBV5-1 to TRBJ2-5; 14 bases are a match to TRBD2. The CDR3 length is 22 residues. The ends lost 4 bases at V and 1 base at J; junction bases unmatched: 21. The V gene's germline CDR1 is SGHRS and CDR2 YFSETQ. The CDR3 region is CASSAWTSGGPRLDFPQETQYF. CDR3 sequence (DNA): TGCGCCAGCAGCGCCTGGACTAGCGGGGGGCCTAGACTCGACTTCCCCCAAGAGACCCAGTACTTC.

This chain connects TRBV30 to TRBJ2-7; 7 bases align to TRBD2. The germline CDR1 and CDR2 sequences are GTSNPN and SVGIG (reference sequence). There are 13 residues in the CDR3. Losses at the gene ends were 2 bases for V and 5 bases for J; bases not matched to a gene: 6. The CDR3 loop reads CAWSLGGSNEQYF. CDR3 nucleotide sequence: TGTGCCTGGAGTCTGGGGGGGAGTAACGAGCAGTACTTC. The whole variable domain, filled in from reference TRBV30 and TRBJ2-7, reads SQTIHQWPATLVQPVGSPLSLECTVEGTSNPNLYWYRQAAGRGLQLLFYSVGIGQISSEVPQNLSASRPQDRQFILSSKKLLLSDSGFYLCAWSLGGSNEQYFGPGTRLTVT.

The V and J genes are TRBV19 and TRBJ1-1; D may be TRBD1 (6 bases). V lost 1 base and J lost 11, with 11 bases in between. CDR3 length: 12 residues. Germline V lookup: CDR1 LNHDA, CDR2 SQIVND (reference sequence). The CDR3 loop reads CASSIVRGLAFF. The DNA for the CDR3 is TGTGCCAGTAGTATAGTCAGGGGTTTGGCTTTCTTT. The full variable domain, its missing parts supplied by reference TRBV19 and TRBJ1-1, is DGGITQSPKYLFRKEGQNVTLSCEQNLNHDAMYWYRQDPGQGLRLIYYSQIVNDFQKGDIAEGYSVSREKKESFPLTVTSAQKNPTAFYLCASSIVRGLAFFGQGTRLTVV.

The V and J genes are TRBV5-4 and TRBJ2-7; 14 bases agree with TRBD2. Germline V lookup: CDR1 SGHNT, CDR2 YYREEE (reference sequence). The CDR3 is 17 residues long. The V gene end was trimmed by 4 bases and the J gene end by 6 bases; junction bases not matched to a gene: 12. CDR3: CASSPGLAGASSTEQYF. The CDR3 nucleotides read TGTGCCAGCAGCCCGGGACTAGCGGGAGCCTCCTCCACCGAGCAGTACTTC.

The chain joins TRBV2 to TRBJ1-5; no clear D. There are 15 residues in the CDR3. Trimming took 2 bases from V and 3 from J, leaving 11 bases between them. Germline CDR1 SNHLY, CDR2 FYNNEI. The chain's CDR3 is CASSEPQLPNQPQHF. CDR3 DNA: TGTGCCAGCAGTGAACCCCAGTTACCCAATCAGCCCCAGCATTTT.

The CDR3 DNA reads as TGTGCCAGCAGTTTACAGATGACAGGAACGAGGGGCTACACCTTC. Its protein is CASSLQMTGTRGYTF. J is TRBJ1-2 and V is TRBV27; weak D call: TRBD1 (6 bases). The CDR3 length is 15 residues. Germline V CDR1 and CDR2: MNHEY, SMNVEV (reference sequence). The germline V and J ends were trimmed by 2 bases and 8 bases, with 18 bases remaining between them.

V usage is TRBV5-1 and J usage is TRBJ2-3, with TRBD2 as a possible D gene (5 bases). Trimming left V 4 bases short and J 6 bases short, with 12 bases between. The CDR3 length is 13 residues. The germline V gene encodes CDR1 SGHRS and CDR2 YFSETQ. The DNA of the CDR3 is TGCGCCAGCAGCCTTCTACTAGTGGATACGCAGTATTTT. Its protein product is CASSLLLVDTQYF.

This clone appeared a single time. The chain employs TRBV15 and TRBJ2-1; D is possibly TRBD2 (5 bases). Germline lookup yields CDR1 LNHNV and CDR2 YYDKDF (reference sequence). V shed 1 base and J shed 8 bases, with 9 bases lying between them. The CDR3 length is 13 residues. DNA for the CDR3: TGTGCCACCAGCAGAGGGACTTTGTATGAGCAGTTCTTC. This gives the protein CATSRGTLYEQFF.

CDR3 in amino acids: CASSVQGNEQFF. The CDR3 DNA is TGCGCCAGCAGCGTACAGGGGAATGAGCAGTTCTTC. The chain is built from TRBV5-1 and TRBJ2-1; TRBD1 agrees at 7 bases. The germline V gene encodes CDR1 SGHRS and CDR2 YFSETQ. The J segment lost 7 bases and the V segment lost 4 bases, leaving 2 bases of the junction unmatched. The CDR3 is 12 amino acids.

The V gene is TRBV5-4, the J gene TRBJ2-4, with D hard to call. The CDR3 length is 16 residues. The ends were cut back, 0 bases at V and 0 bases at J, with 10 bases in the middle. Looked up from germline, CDR1 is SGHNT and CDR2 is YYREEE (reference sequence). The DNA for the CDR3 is TGTGCCAGCAGCTTGGGACTGGGTACAGCCAAAAACATTCAGTACTTC. Its translation is CASSLGLGTAKNIQYF.

As for this clone: Other DNA sequences in the same sample also yield this CDR3. J is TRBJ1-4 and V is TRBV7-2, with D hard to call. The CDR3 sequence is 14 residues long. V lost 4 bases, J lost 0 bases, and 6 bases lay in between. Germline loops: CDR1 SGHTA, CDR2 FQGNSA. The CDR3 DNA reads as TGTGCCAGCAGCTCCTATGCAACTAATGAAAAACTGTTTTTT. Its protein is CASSSYATNEKLFF.

The chain carries TRBV5-4 and TRBJ1-2, with D tentatively TRBD1 (6 bases). Trimming left V 0 bases short and J 7 bases short, with 13 bases between. This CDR3 is 14 amino acids long. Per germline, CDR1 SGHNT and CDR2 YYREEE (reference sequence). The CDR3 sequence: CASSLEQGFGGYTF. DNA of the CDR3: TGTGCCAGCAGCTTGGAACAGGGTTTCGGTGGCTACACCTTC.

This clone was counted between two and nine times. Mismatch with germline at one junction end may stem from a read error. V is TRBV15 and J is TRBJ2-6, with D perhaps TRBD1 (5 bases). CDR1 and CDR2 (germline): LNHNV, YYDKDF (reference sequence). The CDR3 extends over 17 amino acids. CDR3: CATSRDRTLSGANGLTF. DNA for the CDR3: TGTGCCACCAGCAGAGATCGAACCCTCTCTGGGGCCAACGGCCTGACTTTC.